One and the same sample provided the 10 T cell receptor beta chains below, sequenced in a study of lymphopenia after photon versus proton radiotherapy. Assay: immunoSEQ multiplex PCR; the TCRdb copy retains only in-frame clones and omits some. The profile shows about 30,000 clones, approximately 90% of them singletons. Sample: peripheral blood, taken from a patient treated with proton-based radiotherapy. The receptors derive from a woman aged 60-70 years with cholangiocarcinoma. Some clones in this sample may be carry-over from other donors' samples.

The rearrangement joins TRBV6-5 to TRBJ1-1; D unresolved. Germline values: CDR1 MNHEY, CDR2 SVGAGI. The germline V and J ends were trimmed by 8 bases and 0 bases, with 13 bases remaining between them. The CDR3 contains 14 residues. The CDR3 here is CASCPPGLNTEAFF. Here the CDR3 DNA reads TGTGCCAGCTGCCCCCCGGGGTTGAACACTGAAGCTTTCTTT.

This chain links TRBV25-1 with TRBJ2-7, with a tentative D call TRBD1 (5 bases). Germline lookup yields CDR1 MGHDK and CDR2 SYGVNS. The CDR3 runs to 15 residues. Trimming removed 1 base at V and 9 bases at J, with 19 bases between. Here the CDR3 reads CASSELGQKGFGQYF. DNA for the CDR3: TGTGCCAGCAGTGAATTGGGGCAGAAGGGTTTTGGGCAGTACTTC.

The chain is built from TRBV30 and TRBJ2-5; tentative D call: TRBD2 (6 bases). Germline V CDR1 and CDR2: GTSNPN, SVGIG (reference sequence). This CDR3 contains 14 residues. The V and J ends lost 2 bases and 3 bases respectively, with 13 bases between them. The CDR3 sequence is CAWSPGGAEETQYF. The CDR3 nucleotides read TGTGCCTGGAGTCCCGGGGGAGCGGAAGAGACCCAGTACTTC. Combining the CDR3 with reference TRBV30 and TRBJ2-5 gives the whole variable domain SQTIHQWPATLVQPVGSPLSLECTVEGTSNPNLYWYRQAAGRGLQLLFYSVGIGQISSEVPQNLSASRPQDRQFILSSKKLLLSDSGFYLCAWSPGGAEETQYFGPGTRLLVL.

V and J are TRBV7-9 and TRBJ1-1, with a weak D call TRBD1 (5 bases). Germline-derived CDR1 and CDR2 are SEHNR and FQNEAQ (reference sequence). The CDR3 totals 18 residues. V lost 0 bases and J 4 bases, leaving 21 bases between the germline ends. CDR3: CASSLAPGGRARGTEAFF. CDR3 DNA: TGTGCCAGCAGCTTAGCCCCCGGCGGGAGGGCTAGGGGCACTGAAGCTTTCTTT.

This chain uses TRBV4-3 with TRBJ2-7; tentative D call: TRBD1 (6 bases). Trimming pared 1 base from V and 3 bases from J, leaving 13 bases between. The CDR3 is 15 residues long. CDR1 LGHNA and CDR2 YSLEER come from the germline V gene. In DNA, the CDR3 is TGCGCCAGCAGCCAAGTTCGAAACAGGGACTACGAGCAGTACTTC. This translates into CASSQVRNRDYEQYF.

There are a few counts of this clone. The chain combines TRBV4-1 with TRBJ2-3, with 7 bases fitting TRBD2. In germline, CDR1 is MGHRA, CDR2 YSYEKL. J lost 2 bases, V lost 0 bases, and 5 bases had no gene match. The CDR3 spans 16 residues. The CDR3: CASSQEAGLLTDTQYF. The CDR3 DNA is TGCGCCAGCAGCCAAGAAGCGGGACTTCTCACAGATACGCAGTATTTT.

This clone was picked up one time. This chain uses TRBV4-1 with TRBJ2-5; D remains ambiguous. The CDR3 has 15 residues. V was clipped by 4 bases and J by 0 bases, with 12 bases between them. Per the germline V gene, CDR1 is MGHRA and CDR2 is YSYEKL. As DNA, the CDR3 is TGCGCCAGCAGCCCGAGGCCACAGAACCAAGAGACCCAGTACTTC. Residues: CASSPRPQNQETQYF.

The chain combines TRBV2 with TRBJ1-6, with TRBD1 identical over 10 bases. CDR3 length: 14 residues. V lost 6 bases to trimming and J lost 5 bases; unmatched junction nucleotides: 1. Per germline, CDR1 SNHLY and CDR2 FYNNEI. CDR3 nucleotide sequence: TGTGCCAGCAGGGGGACAGGGGATAATTCACCCCTCCACTTT. Translation: CASRGTGDNSPLHF.

This clone showed up just once. This chain links TRBV5-8 with TRBJ2-7, with TRBD1 identical over 7 bases. The V and J ends lost 2 bases and 0 bases, in that order; junction bases with no gene match: 8. Germline loops: CDR1 SGHTS, CDR2 YDEGEE. The CDR3 has 16 residues. The CDR3 protein is CASSFKTGTFSYEQYF. In nucleotides, the CDR3 is TGTGCCAGCAGCTTCAAGACAGGGACCTTCTCCTACGAGCAGTACTTC.

The chain has TRBV4-1 and TRBJ1-2; tentative D call: TRBD1 (6 bases). The CDR3 consists of 13 residues. Germline assignment: CDR1 MGHRA and CDR2 YSYEKL. The ends were cut back, 1 base at V and 4 bases at J, with 7 bases in the middle. CDR3 sequence: CASSQGDTYGYTF. CDR3 bases: TGCGCCAGCAGCCAAGGGGACACCTATGGCTACACCTTC.